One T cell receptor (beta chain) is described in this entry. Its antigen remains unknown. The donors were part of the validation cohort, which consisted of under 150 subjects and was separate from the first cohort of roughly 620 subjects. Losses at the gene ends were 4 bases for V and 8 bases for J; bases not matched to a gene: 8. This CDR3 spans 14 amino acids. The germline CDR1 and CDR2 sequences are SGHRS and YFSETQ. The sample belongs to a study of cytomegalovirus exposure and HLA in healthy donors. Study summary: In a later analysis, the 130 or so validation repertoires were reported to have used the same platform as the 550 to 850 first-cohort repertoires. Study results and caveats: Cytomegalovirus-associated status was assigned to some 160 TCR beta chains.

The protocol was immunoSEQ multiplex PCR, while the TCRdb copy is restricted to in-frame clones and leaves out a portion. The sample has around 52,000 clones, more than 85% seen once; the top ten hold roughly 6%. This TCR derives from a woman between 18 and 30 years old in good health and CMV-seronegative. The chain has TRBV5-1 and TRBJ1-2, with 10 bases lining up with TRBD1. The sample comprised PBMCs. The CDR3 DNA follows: TGCGCCAGCAGCGACCGGGACAGGGGAACCGGCTACACCTTC. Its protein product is CASSDRDRGTGYTF.